Listed here is a single T cell receptor beta chain. Method: immunoSEQ multiplex PCR; TCRdb's copy keeps in-frame clones and lacks some. The sample holds approximately 350,000 clones, roughly 87% seen once. This record belongs to a study of blood T cell repertoires in COVID-19. Study in general: Acute-phase and convalescent COVID-19 samples originated in the United States, Italy and Spain.

Germline V gene sequence: CDR1 MNHEY, CDR2 SMNVEV (reference sequence). Trimming took 5 bases from V and 5 from J; bases not matched to a gene: 7. The CDR3 totals 15 residues. Recovered status applied to Cohort 3 donors who had two consecutive negative PCRs. It also applied to those with clearance or with symptom resolution. Sequencing used PBMCs or T cells enriched from blood (not recorded which). This TCR was sampled from a woman under 40 who had recovered from COVID-19. This chain joins TRBV27 and TRBJ2-7; 12 bases are shared with TRBD2. The CDR3 region has the DNA TGTGCCAGCAGTACCCGACTAGCGGGAGTCCACGAGCAGTACTTC. As protein: CASSTRLAGVHEQYF.